A single sample gave rise to the 9 T cell receptor beta chains below, sequenced in a study of naive and memory T cell subsets. An equimolar mix of two oligonucleotides served as the beta constant-region primer for TRBC1 and TRBC2. Four rounds of PCR amplified the ligated cDNA using nested alpha and beta constant-region primers plus SP2. TCRdb re-called the UMI-ligation and nested PCR reads with MiXCR, one entry per CDR3 protein. The repertoire includes over 100,000 distinct CDR3 sequences, just over 35% of them detected once, and approximately 0.9% sits in the top ten. The sample consisted of central memory CD4+ T cells from blood. The receptors originated from a human donor in good health.

A word on this clonotype: The junction shows a germline mismatch at one end, possibly a read error. The chain uses TRBV27 and TRBJ1-5, with D perhaps matching TRBD1 (5 bases). Germline CDR1 reads MNHEY; CDR2 reads SMNVEV (reference sequence). The CDR3 extends over 15 amino acids. The CDR3 DNA is TGTGCCAGCAGCATTAGAGGGGCAGGAAGACCGCCCCAGCTTTTT. It codes for CASSIRGAGRPPQLF.

The genes are TRBV7-8 and TRBJ2-1; 9 bases are shared with TRBD2. The germline CDR1 and CDR2 sequences are SGHVS and FQNEAQ. CDR3 length: 15 amino acids. With V trimmed by 8 bases and J by 5 bases, 10 bases remained unmatched. CDR3 sequence: CASGIAGARNNEQFF. CDR3 DNA sequence: TGTGCCAGCGGAATAGCGGGAGCTCGGAACAATGAGCAGTTCTTC.

J is TRBJ2-5 and V is TRBV3-1, with D unclear. CDR3 length equals 12 residues. Germline CDR1 and CDR2: LGHDT and YNNKEL (reference sequence). Trimming removed 1 base at V and 5 bases at J, with 5 bases between. CDR3 in DNA: TGTGCCAGCAGCCAAGTCGTGGAGACCCAGTACTTC. Amino acids: CASSQVVETQYF.

The chain uses TRBV7-2 and TRBJ1-4; tentatively, D is TRBD1 (6 bases). V dropped 1 base and J dropped 10 bases, with 19 bases sitting between them. Germline-derived CDR1 and CDR2 are SGHTA and FQGNSA. CDR3 length: 16 residues. The CDR3 sequence: CASSLGTGGASGKLFF. In DNA, the CDR3 is TGTGCCAGCAGCTTAGGGACGGGGGGCGCAAGTGGAAAACTGTTTTTT.

CDR3 region: CASSPRGAQNTEAFF. CDR3 DNA: TGTGCCAGCAGCCCCAGAGGGGCCCAGAACACTGAAGCTTTCTTT. This chain uses TRBV5-5 with TRBJ1-1; possible D gene TRBD1, 5 bases. In germline, CDR1 is SGHKS, CDR2 YYEKEE (reference sequence). The CDR3 covers 15 residues. Trimming pared 4 bases from V and 1 base from J, leaving 14 bases between.

V is TRBV7-2 and J is TRBJ2-5; a possible D gene is TRBD2 (5 bases). The length of the CDR3 is 14 residues. The V and J ends lost 0 bases and 5 bases respectively, with 10 bases between them. Germline CDR1 is SGHTA and CDR2 is FQGNSA. The CDR3 nucleotides read TGTGCCAGCAGCTTAGCGCGGGTTTGGGAGACCCAGTACTTC. This codes for CASSLARVWETQYF.

The V and J genes are TRBV7-3 and TRBJ2-7; possible D gene TRBD1, 6 bases. CDR3 size: 14 residues. The V gene's germline CDR1 is SGHTA and CDR2 FQGTGA. V lost 4 bases and J lost 1, with 11 bases in between. CDR3 sequence (DNA): TGTGCCAGCAGCTCATACGGACAGTCCTACGAGCAGTACTTC. Encoded protein: CASSSYGQSYEQYF.

The chain couples TRBV12-3 or TRBV12-4 to TRBJ2-6; 10 bases agree with TRBD1. Losses at the gene ends were 6 bases for V and 2 bases for J; bases not matched to a gene: 13. The CDR3 is 19 amino acids. The CDR3 bases are TGTGCCAGCAGCTCTTTTCCGGGACAGGGGCGGGCTGGGGCCAACGTCCTGACTTTC. Translation gives CASSSFPGQGRAGANVLTF.

The gene calls are TRBV7-2 and TRBJ2-7; D is perhaps TRBD1 or TRBD2 (6 bases each). The germline V gene has CDR1 SGHTA and CDR2 FQGNSA. The ends were cut back, 3 bases at V and 4 bases at J, with 13 bases in the middle. The CDR3 has 14 residues. The CDR3 loop reads CASSLGGRTYEQYF. CDR3 nucleotide sequence: TGTGCCAGCAGCTTGGGGGGCCGGACGTACGAGCAGTACTTC. The whole variable domain, filled in from reference TRBV7-2 and TRBJ2-7, reads GAGVSQSPSNKVTEKGKDVELRCDPISGHTALYWYRQSLGQGLEFLIYFQGNSAPDKSGLPSDRFSAERTGGSVSTLTIQRTQQEDSAVYLCASSLGGRTYEQYFGPGTRLTVT.